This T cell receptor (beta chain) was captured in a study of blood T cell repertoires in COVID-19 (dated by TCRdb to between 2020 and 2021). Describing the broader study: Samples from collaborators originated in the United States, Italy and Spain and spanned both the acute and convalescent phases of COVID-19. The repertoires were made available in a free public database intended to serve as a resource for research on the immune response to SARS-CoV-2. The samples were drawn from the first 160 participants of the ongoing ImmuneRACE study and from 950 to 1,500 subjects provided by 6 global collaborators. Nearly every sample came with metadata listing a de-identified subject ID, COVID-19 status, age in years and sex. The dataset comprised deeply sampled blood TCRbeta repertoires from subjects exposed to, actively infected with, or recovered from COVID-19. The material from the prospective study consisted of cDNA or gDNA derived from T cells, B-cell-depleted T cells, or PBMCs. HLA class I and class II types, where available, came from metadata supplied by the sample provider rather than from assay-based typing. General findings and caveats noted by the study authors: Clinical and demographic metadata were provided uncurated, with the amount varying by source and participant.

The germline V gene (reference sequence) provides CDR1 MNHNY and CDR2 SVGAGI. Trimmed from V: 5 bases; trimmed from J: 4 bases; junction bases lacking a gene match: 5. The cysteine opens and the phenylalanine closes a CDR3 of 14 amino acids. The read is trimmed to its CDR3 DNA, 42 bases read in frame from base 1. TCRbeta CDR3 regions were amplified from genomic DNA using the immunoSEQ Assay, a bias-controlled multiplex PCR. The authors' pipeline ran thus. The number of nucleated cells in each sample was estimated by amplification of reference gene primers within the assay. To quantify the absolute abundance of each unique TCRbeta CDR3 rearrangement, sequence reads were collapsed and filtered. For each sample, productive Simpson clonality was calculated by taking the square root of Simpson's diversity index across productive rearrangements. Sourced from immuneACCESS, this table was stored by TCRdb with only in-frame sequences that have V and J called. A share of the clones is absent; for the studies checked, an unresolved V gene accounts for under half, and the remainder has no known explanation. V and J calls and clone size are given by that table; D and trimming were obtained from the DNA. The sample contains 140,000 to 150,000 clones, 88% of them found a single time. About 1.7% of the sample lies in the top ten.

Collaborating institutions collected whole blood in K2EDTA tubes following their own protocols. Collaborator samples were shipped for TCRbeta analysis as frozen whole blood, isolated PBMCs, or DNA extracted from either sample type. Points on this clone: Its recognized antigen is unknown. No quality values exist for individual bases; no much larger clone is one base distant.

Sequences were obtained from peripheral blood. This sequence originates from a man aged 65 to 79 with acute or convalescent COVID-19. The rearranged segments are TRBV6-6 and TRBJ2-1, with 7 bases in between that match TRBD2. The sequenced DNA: TGTGCCAGCAGTGGCGGGAGTTTTTACAATGAGCAGTTCTTC. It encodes CASSGGSFYNEQFF.